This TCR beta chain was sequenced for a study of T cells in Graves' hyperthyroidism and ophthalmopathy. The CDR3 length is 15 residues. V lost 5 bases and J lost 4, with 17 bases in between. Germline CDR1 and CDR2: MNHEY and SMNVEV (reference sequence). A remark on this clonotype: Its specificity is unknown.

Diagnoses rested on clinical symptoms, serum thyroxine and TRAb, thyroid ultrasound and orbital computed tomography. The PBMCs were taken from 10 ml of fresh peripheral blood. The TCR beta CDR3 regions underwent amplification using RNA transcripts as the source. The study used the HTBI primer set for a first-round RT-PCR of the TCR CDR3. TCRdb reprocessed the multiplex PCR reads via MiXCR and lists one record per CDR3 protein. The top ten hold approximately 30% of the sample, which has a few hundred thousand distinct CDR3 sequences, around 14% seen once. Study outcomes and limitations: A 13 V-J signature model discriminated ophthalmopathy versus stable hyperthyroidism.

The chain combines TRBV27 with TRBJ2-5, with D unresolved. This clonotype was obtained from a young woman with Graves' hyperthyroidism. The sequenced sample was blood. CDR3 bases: TGTGCCAGCAGTCCACAGACAACTCTGCGAGAGACCCAGTACTTC. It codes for CASSPQTTLRETQYF.